These 30 T cell receptor beta chains originate from one sample sequenced in a study of shared clonotypes between healthy human individuals. Repertoires were generated with immunoSEQ multiplex PCR, while TCRdb's copy carries only in-frame clones and drops some. The repertoire has hundreds of thousands of clones, around 72% of them found once; the top ten carry about 1.8%. Source material: memory CD4+ T cells sorted from blood. Subset here: CD45RA-negative fraction. The receptors stem from a woman aged 30 to 39 in good health.

The CDR3 nucleotides are TGTGCCAGCAGCAGATACTACGGGACTAGTCTGTACAATGAGCAGTTCTTC. This translates into CASSRYYGTSLYNEQFF. The V and J genes are TRBV14 and TRBJ2-1, with TRBD2 identical over 8 bases. Germline V CDR1 and CDR2: SGHDN, FVKESK. V gave up 5 bases and J gave up 4 bases; unmatched junction bases: 13. The CDR3 sequence is 17 residues long.

This chain joins TRBV18 and TRBJ2-7; no clear D. The CDR3 consists of 12 residues. Trimming removed 6 bases from V and 2 bases from J, with 8 bases in between. In germline, CDR1 is KGHSH, CDR2 LQKENI. The CDR3 loop is CASSQLPYEQYF. DNA for the CDR3: TGTGCCAGCTCTCAGCTCCCCTACGAGCAGTACTTC.

V usage is TRBV6-4 and J usage is TRBJ2-1; tentative D call: TRBD2 (6 bases). The germline CDR1 and CDR2 sequences are MRHNA and SNTAGT. V was shortened by 8 bases and J by 2 bases, with 13 bases between the two germline ends. The CDR3 is made up of 14 amino acids. The CDR3 spells CASSARGAYNEQFF. The CDR3 nucleotides read TGTGCCAGCTCCGCCCGCGGGGCCTACAATGAGCAGTTCTTC.

A single count supports this clone. J is TRBJ2-1 and V is TRBV6-1; D is possibly TRBD2 (6 bases). The CDR3 is made up of 11 amino acids. Germline lookup yields CDR1 MNHNS and CDR2 SASEGT. Trimming cost V 5 bases and J 15 bases, with 14 bases left between them. CDR3 protein: CASSMGGSPFF. In nucleotides, the CDR3 is TGTGCCAGCAGTATGGGGGGAAGTCCGTTCTTC.

The rearrangement uses TRBV27 and TRBJ2-7; D is possibly TRBD2 (5 bases). Germline V gene lookup returns CDR1 MNHEY and CDR2 SMNVEV (reference sequence). Trimming cost V 8 bases and J 2 bases, with 16 bases left between them. The CDR3 spans 14 residues. The chain's CDR3 is CASCPVAGPYEQYF. CDR3 bases: TGTGCCAGCTGCCCCGTCGCGGGTCCCTACGAGCAGTACTTC.

This clone appeared a few times. This chain uses TRBV28 with TRBJ2-1, with D possibly matching TRBD1 (6 bases). The germline gives CDR1 MDHEN, CDR2 SYDVKM. The CDR3 covers 16 residues. The V gene lost 3 bases and the J gene lost 0 bases, with 12 bases spanning the gap. This CDR3 is CASSFVGALSYNEQFF. CDR3 nucleotides: TGTGCCAGCAGTTTCGTGGGGGCTCTCTCCTACAATGAGCAGTTCTTC.

The V gene is TRBV11-3, the J gene TRBJ2-1, with 7 bases fitting TRBD2. V lost 5 bases, J lost 3 bases, and 7 bases stayed unmatched. Germline CDR1 SGHNT, CDR2 YENEEA. CDR3 size: 15 residues. The CDR3 loop is CASSASGTSYNEQFF. In nucleotides, the CDR3 is TGTGCCAGCAGCGCTAGCGGAACCAGCTACAATGAGCAGTTCTTC.

The chain has TRBV6-1 and TRBJ2-7; no clear D gene. The V gene's germline CDR1 is MNHNS and CDR2 SASEGT. CDR3 length equals 14 residues. Trimming stripped 2 bases from V and 2 bases from J, with 10 bases between. CDR3 loop: CASSEYGETYEQYF. DNA for the CDR3: TGTGCCAGCAGTGAATACGGAGAAACCTACGAGCAGTACTTC.

The chain recombines TRBV5-6 with TRBJ2-7; 11 bases match TRBD2. V was pared by 3 bases and J by 1 base, with 3 bases of the junction left unmatched. This CDR3 is 15 amino acids long. Germline CDR1 is SGHDT and CDR2 is YYEEEE. CDR3 in amino acids: CASSSSGRLSYEQYF. The CDR3, as DNA: TGTGCCAGCAGCTCTAGCGGGAGGCTTTCCTACGAGCAGTACTTC.

The V and J genes are TRBV6-1 and TRBJ2-3; D not resolved. Germline V gene data show CDR1 as MNHNS and CDR2 as SASEGT. The CDR3 loop spans 14 amino acids. V was pared by 3 bases and J by 2 bases, with 9 bases between. As DNA, the CDR3 is TGTGCCAGCAGTGACGGGCGAGACACAGATACGCAGTATTTT. Protein product: CASSDGRDTDTQYF.

The J gene is TRBJ2-1, the V gene TRBV29-1, with 8 bases fitting TRBD2. J was trimmed by 10 bases and V by 6 bases; bases with no gene match: 8. The germline gives CDR1 SQVTM, CDR2 ANQGSEA. This CDR3 contains 12 residues. The CDR3 DNA reads TGCAGCGTCCGAGCGGGGGCGAGGGAGCAGTTCTTC. Translating gives CSVRAGAREQFF.

About this clone itself: The sample holds other DNA sequences that translate to the same CDR3. This rearrangement joins TRBV5-1 to TRBJ2-5; perhaps TRBD2 as D (5 bases). V shed 1 base and J shed 4 bases, with 11 bases lying between them. Germline V gene data show CDR1 as SGHRS and CDR2 as YFSETQ. This CDR3 has 14 residues. The DNA of the CDR3 is TGCGCCAGCAGCTTGAGAACTAGAGGAGAGACCCAGTACTTC. It encodes CASSLRTRGETQYF.

V gene TRBV23-1 combines with J gene TRBJ1-1, with 8 bases aligning to TRBD1. TRBV23-1 is recorded as an ORF, its role being uncertain. The V segment lost 2 bases and the J segment 4 bases; nucleotides outside the gene matches: 18. The CDR3 consists of 19 residues. The CDR3 here is CASSQNKEFSDRAFTEAFF. For the CDR3, the DNA is TGCGCCAGCAGTCAAAACAAAGAATTCTCGGACAGGGCGTTCACTGAAGCTTTCTTT.

The genes are TRBV19 and TRBJ1-2, with 7 bases matching TRBD1. This CDR3 region has 13 residues. The V and J ends lost 4 bases and 3 bases, in that order; junction bases with no gene match: 2. Germline V gives CDR1 LNHDA, CDR2 SQIVND (reference sequence). In DNA, the CDR3 is TGTGCCAGTAGTAGAACAGGGGACTATGGCTACACCTTC. Residues: CASSRTGDYGYTF.

This clone was seen only once. This rearrangement joins TRBV11-1 to TRBJ2-1; the match to TRBD2 covers 14 bases. The CDR3 runs to 15 residues. Germline V lookup: CDR1 SGHAT, CDR2 FQDESV (reference sequence). V was pared by 5 bases and J by 4 bases, with 1 base of the junction left unmatched. CDR3 residues: CASSRTSGRYNEQFF. In DNA, the CDR3 is TGTGCCAGCAGCCGGACTAGCGGGAGGTACAATGAGCAGTTCTTC. The full variable domain, its missing parts supplied by reference TRBV11-1 and TRBJ2-1, is EAEVAQSPRYKITEKSQAVAFWCDPISGHATLYWYRQILGQGPELLVQFQDESVVDDSQLPKDRFSAERLKGVDSTLKIQPAELGDSAMYLCASSRTSGRYNEQFFGPGTRLTVL.

This chain connects TRBV6-4 to TRBJ1-2; no clear D. The ends were cut back, 7 bases at V and 3 bases at J, with 15 bases in the middle. Germline assignment: CDR1 MRHNA and CDR2 SNTAGT. The CDR3 contains 14 residues. CDR3 nucleotide sequence: TGTGCCAGCAAAAGGACCCGAGAGGACTATGGCTACACCTTC. This encodes CASKRTREDYGYTF.

The V call is TRBV5-6, the J call TRBJ1-2; D not resolved. The CDR3 runs to 11 residues. Between the trimmed V and J ends, which lost 4 bases and 4 bases, there was a span of 5 bases. Per germline, CDR1 SGHDT and CDR2 YYEEEE. CDR3 residues: CASSLRYGYTF. The CDR3 region has the DNA TGTGCCAGCAGCCTCCGCTATGGCTACACCTTC.

This clone was detected a few times. The chain uses TRBV10-1 and TRBJ2-4; D could derive from TRBD1 or TRBD2 (6 bases each). Germline-derived CDR1 and CDR2 are WNHNN and SYGVQD (reference sequence). V was cut by 8 bases and J by 2 bases, with 10 bases left in between. This CDR3 has 13 amino acids. The CDR3 DNA reads as TGCGCCAGCGAGGGGGGCACCAAAAACATTCAGTACTTC. Amino acid sequence: CASEGGTKNIQYF.

The rearrangement uses TRBV4-1 and TRBJ1-1, with 8 bases matching TRBD1. The ends lost 0 bases at V and 7 bases at J; junction bases unmatched: 13. The CDR3 consists of 17 residues. Germline lookup yields CDR1 MGHRA and CDR2 YSYEKL. Here the CDR3 DNA reads TGCGCCAGCAGCCAAGAAGCCCCGAACAGGGGGTCCGATGAAGCTTTCTTT. It yields the protein CASSQEAPNRGSDEAFF.

This clone was seen only a few times. This chain connects TRBV7-2 to TRBJ1-4; D uncertain. The V end was cut by 6 bases, the J end by 2 bases, with 16 bases between. The germline CDR1 and CDR2 sequences are SGHTA and FQGNSA. The CDR3 consists of 16 residues. The CDR3 reads CASSVRRGSTNEKLFF. The DNA for the CDR3 is TGTGCCAGCAGTGTGCGGCGAGGGTCTACTAATGAAAAACTGTTTTTT.

This chain uses TRBV27 with TRBJ2-6; tentative D call: TRBD1 (6 bases). CDR1 is MNHEY and CDR2 is SMNVEV in the germline V gene (reference sequence). The germline V and J ends were trimmed by 3 bases and 0 bases, with 6 bases remaining between them. This CDR3 is 15 amino acids long. The DNA of the CDR3 is TGTGCCAGCAGTTTGGGACACTCTGGGGCCAACGTCCTGACTTTC. Amino acids: CASSLGHSGANVLTF.

At least ten counts were recorded for this clone. The chain joins TRBV29-1 to TRBJ2-1, with D maybe TRBD2 (5 bases). The V end was cut by 6 bases, the J end by 10 bases, with 13 bases between. The CDR3 spans 11 residues. Per germline, CDR1 SQVTM and CDR2 ANQGSEA. The CDR3 DNA reads as TGCAGCGTGGAGGTTGTTAGGGAGCAGTTCTTC. Amino acid sequence: CSVEVVREQFF.

The chain joins TRBV10-2 to TRBJ1-1; possibly TRBD1 for D (6 bases). This CDR3 has 16 amino acids. Germline V gene lookup returns CDR1 WSHSY and CDR2 SAAADI. V lost 2 bases and J 0 bases, leaving 13 bases between the germline ends. The CDR3 region is CASSEPIGGLNTEAFF. CDR3 sequence (DNA): TGCGCCAGCAGTGAGCCTATTGGGGGGCTGAACACTGAAGCTTTCTTT.

The gene calls are TRBV7-8 and TRBJ1-2; D gene unclear. Between the trimmed V and J ends, which lost 4 bases and 4 bases, there was a span of 13 bases. CDR1 is SGHVS, CDR2 FQNEAQ, per germline. This CDR3 comprises 14 residues. CDR3 bases: TGTGCCAGCAGCTACTCCGGGCCGCCCTATGGCTACACCTTC. This sequence encodes CASSYSGPPYGYTF.

V gene TRBV6-5 combines with J gene TRBJ1-1; D may be TRBD1 (6 bases). V lost 10 bases to trimming and J lost 5 bases, with 17 bases between them. CDR3 length: 13 residues. CDR1 and CDR2 from the germline V gene are MNHEY and SVGAGI. In DNA form, the CDR3 reads TGTGCCATCCGGGGGGGAGGGGGAACTGAAGCTTTCTTT. Its protein product is CAIRGGGGTEAFF.

The genes are TRBV6-5 and TRBJ2-7; D remains ambiguous. V was cut by 6 bases and J by 3 bases, with 15 bases left in between. The CDR3 loop spans 14 amino acids. From germline, CDR1 is MNHEY and CDR2 SVGAGI. CDR3 coding DNA: TGTGCCAGCAGCCCCTCCGGCCCTCTCTACGAGCAGTACTTC. Protein: CASSPSGPLYEQYF.

Only a few counts were recorded for this clone. Other nucleotide sequences from this sample produce the same CDR3. The chain combines TRBV5-1 with TRBJ1-2; D is unclear. Trimming stripped 0 bases from V and 2 bases from J, with 5 bases between. Per germline, CDR1 SGHRS and CDR2 YFSETQ. The CDR3 totals 13 residues. The CDR3, as DNA: TGCGCCAGCAGCTTGGGCCCAAACTATGGCTACACCTTC. It yields the protein CASSLGPNYGYTF.

This clone was found a few times. V is TRBV5-1 and J is TRBJ1-1; D is perhaps TRBD1 (6 bases). The CDR3 covers 12 residues. The germline V and J ends were trimmed by 1 base and 8 bases, with 9 bases remaining between them. Germline CDR1 SGHRS, CDR2 YFSETQ. The CDR3 spells CASSLFGTEAFF. The DNA for the CDR3 is TGCGCCAGCAGCTTGTTTGGGACAGAAGCTTTCTTT.

The chain is built from TRBV4-2 and TRBJ2-1; 9 bases map to TRBD2. Per the germline V gene, CDR1 is LGHNA and CDR2 is YNFKEQ. The CDR3 is made up of 15 amino acids. Trimming removed 1 base from V and 8 bases from J; junction bases left unmatched: 6. The DNA for the CDR3 is TGTGCCAGCAGCCAAGTGGTAGCGGGAGAGGATGAGCAGTTCTTC. This codes for CASSQVVAGEDEQFF.

This chain joins TRBV18 and TRBJ2-5, with TRBD2 identical over 8 bases. Germline V gives CDR1 KGHSH, CDR2 LQKENI. Trimming took 3 bases from V and 5 from J; bases not matched to a gene: 2. There are 13 residues in the CDR3. CDR3 residues: CASSPGGDETQYF. CDR3 coding DNA: TGTGCCAGCTCACCCGGGGGGGACGAGACCCAGTACTTC.